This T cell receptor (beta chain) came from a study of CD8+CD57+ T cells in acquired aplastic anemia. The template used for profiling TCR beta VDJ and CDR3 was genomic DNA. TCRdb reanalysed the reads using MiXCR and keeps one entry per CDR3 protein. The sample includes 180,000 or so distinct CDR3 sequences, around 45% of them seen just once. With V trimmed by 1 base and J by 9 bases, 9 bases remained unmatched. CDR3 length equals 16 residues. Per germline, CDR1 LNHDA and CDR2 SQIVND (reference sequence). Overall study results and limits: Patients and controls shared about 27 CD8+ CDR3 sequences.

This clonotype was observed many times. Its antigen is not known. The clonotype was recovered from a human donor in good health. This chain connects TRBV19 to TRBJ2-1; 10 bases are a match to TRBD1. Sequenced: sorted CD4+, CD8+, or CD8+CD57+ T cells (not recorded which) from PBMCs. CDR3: CASSIAGTGVDGEQFF. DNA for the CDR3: TGTGCCAGTAGTATAGCCGGGACAGGGGTAGATGGTGAGCAGTTCTTC.